This T cell receptor beta chain is from a study of read filtering for tumor transcriptome and immune sequencing. Overall study findings and caveats: Dropping single-read clonotypes raised IR-seq and RNA-seq shared-clonotype correlation.

Sampling of bone marrow took place during active disease in every patient. Trimming took 11 bases from V and 9 from J, leaving 17 bases between them. This CDR3 is 12 amino acids long. Germline CDR1 and CDR2: SGHAT and FQNNGV. Remarks on this clonotype: Its antigen is still unknown. It is likely a read error: a sequence one base away is far more abundant.

The library was built from 400 ng RNA with molecular barcoded adaptors for alpha/delta and beta/gamma chains. TCRdb re-derived calls from the reads in MiXCR, one entry per CDR3 protein. The table includes 46,000 or so distinct CDR3 sequences, about 19% detected once. This chain uses TRBV11-2 with TRBJ2-1; D not resolved. The TCR comes from a donor aged 40 or over with multiple myeloma. Sequences were obtained from a population of CD138-negative cells sorted from bone marrow. The CDR3 coding sequence is TGTGCCGGCATCTCACCCCGTAGTGAGCAGTTCTTC. It encodes CAGISPRSEQFF. Supplemented by reference TRBV11-2 and TRBJ2-1, the full variable domain reads EAGVAQSPRYKIIEKRQSVAFWCNPISGHATLYWYQQILGQGPKLLIQFQNNGVVDDSQLPKDRFSAERLKGVDSTLKIQPAKLEDSAVYLCAGISPRSEQFFGPGTRLTVL.